This T cell receptor (beta chain) was observed in a study of CXCR3-negative and CXCR3-positive naive CD8 T cells. In the study overall: The dataset comprises approximately 140 million TRB reads in total, with about 1.5 +/- 0.3 million reads per library.

This CDR3 has 12 amino acids. CDR1 and CDR2 (germline): GTSNPN, SVGIG (reference sequence). It was by 5' RACE with UMI labels that the TRB cDNA libraries were prepared. TCRdb reprocessed the 5' RACE reads and stores each CDR3 protein as one record, lacking DNA. Its table records approximately 70,000 distinct CDR3 sequences. To note about this clonotype: Its antigen is unidentified.

The study, taken as a whole, reports: Higher TRB CDR3 hydrophobicity marked CXCR3-positive naive cells relative to CXCR3-negative naive cells.

Input material: naive CXCR3- CD8+ T cells from blood. Specified subset: CD45RO-CCR7+CD27+CD95- naive CD8+ T cells lacking CXCR3 (TNR3-). The receptor comes from a human donor in good health. Some clones in this sample may be carry-over from other donors' samples. The chain is built from TRBV30 and TRBJ1-1; absent DNA, TCRdb's TRBD1 call cannot be checked. The chain's CDR3 is CAWGARNTEAFF.